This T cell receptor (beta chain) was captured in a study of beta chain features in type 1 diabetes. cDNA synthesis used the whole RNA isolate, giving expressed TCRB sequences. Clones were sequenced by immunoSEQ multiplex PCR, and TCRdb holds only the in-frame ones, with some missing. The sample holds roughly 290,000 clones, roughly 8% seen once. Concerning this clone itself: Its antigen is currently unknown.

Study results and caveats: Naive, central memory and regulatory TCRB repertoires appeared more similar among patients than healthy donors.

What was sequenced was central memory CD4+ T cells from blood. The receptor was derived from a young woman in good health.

In nucleotides, the CDR3 is TGTGCCAGCTCACCACCCGGGAGCGGGGCCTCGAGCACCGGGGAGCTGTTTTTT. As protein: CASSPPGSGASSTGELFF. The chain employs TRBV18 and TRBJ2-2, with 7 bases matching TRBD2. Germline loops: CDR1 KGHSH, CDR2 LQKENI. Germline trimming cut 0 bases from V and 4 bases from J; bases unmatched to any gene: 11. The CDR3 totals 18 residues.